This entry features one T cell receptor (beta chain) sequence. The data were taken from a study of blood T cell repertoires in COVID-19. Study-level background: From T cells, B-cell-depleted T cells, or PBMCs came the material, which was cDNA or gDNA.

Germline V CDR1 and CDR2: SGHNT, YENEEA. There are 15 residues in the CDR3. The V gene end was trimmed by 7 bases and the J gene end by 6 bases; junction bases not matched to a gene: 8. Data came from immunoSEQ multiplex PCR; TCRdb stores just in-frame clones and leaves some out. The sample holds 150,000 to 200,000 clones, around 83% seen once. The source is a woman of 80 years or more in a cohort sampled during active or convalescent COVID-19. The material sequenced was peripheral blood. The chain combines TRBV11-3 with TRBJ2-1; TRBD1 matches at 11 bases. CDR3 DNA: TGTGCCAGCACCCGGACAGGGGGCCAAGTCAATGAGCAGTTCTTC. Its protein product is CASTRTGGQVNEQFF.